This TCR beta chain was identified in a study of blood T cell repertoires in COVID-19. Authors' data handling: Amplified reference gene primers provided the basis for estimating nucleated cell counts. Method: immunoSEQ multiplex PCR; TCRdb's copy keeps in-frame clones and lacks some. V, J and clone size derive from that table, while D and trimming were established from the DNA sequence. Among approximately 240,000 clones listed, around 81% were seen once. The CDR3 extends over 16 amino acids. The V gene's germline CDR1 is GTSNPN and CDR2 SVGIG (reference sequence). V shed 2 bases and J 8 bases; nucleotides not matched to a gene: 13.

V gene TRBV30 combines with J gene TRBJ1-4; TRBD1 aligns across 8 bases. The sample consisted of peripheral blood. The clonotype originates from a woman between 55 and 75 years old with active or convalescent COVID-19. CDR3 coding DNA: TGTGCCTGGAGTCCCGACGGGCAGGGGGCCTGGGAAAAACTGTTTTTT. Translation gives CAWSPDGQGAWEKLFF. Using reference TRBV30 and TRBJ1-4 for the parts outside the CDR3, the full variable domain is SQTIHQWPATLVQPVGSPLSLECTVEGTSNPNLYWYRQAAGRGLQLLFYSVGIGQISSEVPQNLSASRPQDRQFILSSKKLLLSDSGFYLCAWSPDGQGAWEKLFFGSGTQLSVL.